These 18 T cell receptor beta chains were all obtained from the same sample, sequenced in a study of neoadjuvant anti-PD-1 for oral cavity cancer. Assay: immunoSEQ multiplex PCR; the TCRdb copy retains only in-frame clones and omits some. The profile covers around 15,000 clones, with approximately 68% appearing a single time and approximately 2.8% taken by the ten largest. Specimen: PBMCs, collected before nivolumab (anti-PD-1) treatment. These TCRs come from a person between 35 and 79 years old with oral cavity squamous cell carcinoma.

Note on this clone: This sample also contains other DNA sequences that code for the same CDR3. J is TRBJ2-3 and V is TRBV28; D remains ambiguous. With 5 bases removed from V and 2 bases from J, the gap between germline ends came to 8 bases. This CDR3 region has 13 residues. CDR1 and CDR2 from the germline V gene are MDHEN and SYDVKM. The chain's CDR3 is CASSLTSTDTQYF. The DNA for the CDR3 is TGTGCCAGCAGTCTCACTTCCACAGATACGCAGTATTTT.

The chain recombines TRBV30 with TRBJ2-3; TRBD2 matches at 8 bases. The CDR3 loop spans 15 amino acids. Germline V gene sequence: CDR1 GTSNPN, CDR2 SVGIG (reference sequence). J gave up 3 bases and V 2 bases, and 7 bases lay outside the gene matches. The DNA of the CDR3 is TGTGCCTGGAGTCTCACGGGAGGGCTTACAGATACGCAGTATTTT. It encodes CAWSLTGGLTDTQYF.

This clone showed up just a few times. Other DNA sequences in the same sample also yield this CDR3. The chain carries TRBV2 and TRBJ2-7; no clear D gene. The CDR3 sequence is 13 residues long. CDR1 and CDR2 from the germline V gene are SNHLY and FYNNEI. Trimming pared 4 bases from V and 3 bases from J, leaving 10 bases between. CDR3 loop: CASSVEYSYEQYF. The CDR3 region has the DNA TGTGCCAGCAGTGTAGAATACAGCTACGAGCAGTACTTC.

This chain links TRBV9 with TRBJ2-7; 12 bases fit TRBD2. The CDR3 runs to 15 residues. The V gene end was trimmed by 4 bases and the J gene end by 3 bases; junction bases not matched to a gene: 5. Germline V lookup: CDR1 SGDLS, CDR2 YYNGEE. The CDR3 protein is CASSPSGRAFYEQYF. The CDR3 DNA is TGTGCCAGCAGCCCTAGCGGGAGGGCCTTCTACGAGCAGTACTTC.

The V and J genes are TRBV6-5 and TRBJ2-7; D possibly corresponds to TRBD2 (5 bases). From germline, CDR1 is MNHEY and CDR2 SVGAGI. Between the trimmed V and J ends, which lost 6 bases and 3 bases, there was a span of 18 bases. The CDR3 has 15 residues. The CDR3 spells CASSPSSPDFYEQYF. CDR3 in DNA: TGTGCCAGCAGCCCCTCAAGCCCGGACTTCTACGAGCAGTACTTC.

This clone was recorded only once. The chain carries TRBV6-5 and TRBJ2-5; D uncertain. The CDR3 runs to 12 residues. Germline V gene data show CDR1 as MNHEY and CDR2 as SVGAGI. V gave up 6 bases and J gave up 7 bases, with 12 bases separating them. CDR3: CASSTPHSTQYF. The CDR3 bases are TGTGCCAGCAGCACCCCCCACTCGACCCAGTACTTC.

V usage is TRBV6-5 and J usage is TRBJ1-5; D gene unclear. Germline loops: CDR1 MNHEY, CDR2 SVGAGI. Trimming stripped 0 bases from V and 4 bases from J, with 7 bases between. CDR3 size: 14 residues. Here the CDR3 DNA reads TGTGCCAGCAGTTACTCGCTCGAAAATCAGCCCCAGCATTTT. Protein product: CASSYSLENQPQHF.

The rearrangement uses TRBV20-1 and TRBJ1-2; D is perhaps TRBD1 (5 bases). The CDR3 contains 11 residues. V was pared by 6 bases and J by 7 bases, with 12 bases between. Germline V gene lookup returns CDR1 DFQATT and CDR2 SNEGSKA (reference sequence). The CDR3 protein is CSAQGTGGYTF. The CDR3 DNA reads as TGCAGTGCGCAAGGGACGGGTGGCTACACCTTC.

This chain connects TRBV7-9 to TRBJ2-1, with a weak D call TRBD1 (6 bases). The CDR3 extends over 15 amino acids. The germline V gene has CDR1 SEHNR and CDR2 FQNEAQ (reference sequence). V was shortened by 3 bases and J by 6 bases, with 15 bases between the two germline ends. In nucleotides, the CDR3 is TGTGCCAGCAGCTTCGACAGGTCTTCGGGCAATGAGCAGTTCTTC. Protein sequence: CASSFDRSSGNEQFF.

The chain has TRBV19 and TRBJ2-3; D may be TRBD2 (5 bases). Trimming left V 4 bases short and J 2 bases short, with 13 bases between. The CDR3 is made up of 15 amino acids. Germline V lookup: CDR1 LNHDA, CDR2 SQIVND (reference sequence). The CDR3 loop is CASSNSRTFTDTQYF. CDR3 sequence (DNA): TGTGCCAGTAGTAACAGTAGGACTTTCACAGATACGCAGTATTTT.

The rearrangement joins TRBV30 to TRBJ2-1, with 7 bases that match TRBD1. The germline gives CDR1 GTSNPN, CDR2 SVGIG (reference sequence). The CDR3 is 13 amino acids. With 2 bases clipped from V and 6 bases from J, the junction kept 4 bases outside the gene matches. The CDR3 region is CAWSLTGVNEQFF. The DNA for the CDR3 is TGTGCCTGGAGTTTAACAGGGGTCAATGAGCAGTTCTTC.

V usage is TRBV2 and J usage is TRBJ2-4; 8 nucleotides agree with TRBD1. The CDR3 runs to 19 residues. Germline V CDR1 and CDR2: SNHLY, FYNNEI. The V gene end was trimmed by 5 bases and the J gene end by 1 base; junction bases not matched to a gene: 16. The CDR3 DNA follows: TGTGCCAGCAGTCGATCGGACAGGGTAGGGCGTGAGGCCAAAAACATTCAGTACTTC. Amino acid sequence: CASSRSDRVGREAKNIQYF.

This clone has only a few counts. J is TRBJ2-2 and V is TRBV10-1; D is perhaps TRBD1 (5 bases). The CDR3 totals 12 residues. From germline, CDR1 is WNHNN and CDR2 SYGVQD (reference sequence). V was pared by 7 bases and J by 3 bases, with 6 bases between. The CDR3 reads CASKGDTGELFF. The CDR3 DNA reads TGCGCCAGCAAAGGGGACACCGGGGAGCTGTTTTTT.

The chain recombines TRBV30 with TRBJ1-2; D unresolved. The germline V gene encodes CDR1 GTSNPN and CDR2 SVGIG (reference sequence). The CDR3 runs to 12 residues. V lost 5 bases and J lost 0, with 7 bases in between. The CDR3 DNA reads TGTGCCTGGGAACAAGCTAACTATGGCTACACCTTC. Protein sequence: CAWEQANYGYTF.

The chain employs TRBV5-1 and TRBJ2-7, with D tentatively TRBD1 (5 bases). From germline, CDR1 is SGHRS and CDR2 YFSETQ. The V end was cut by 0 bases, the J end by 0 bases, with 10 bases between. This CDR3 comprises 15 residues. The CDR3 nucleotides read TGCGCCAGCAGCTTGGGCTCAGGGTTCTCCTACGAGCAGTACTTC. It specifies CASSLGSGFSYEQYF.

The chain carries TRBV10-1 and TRBJ2-3; a possible D gene is TRBD2 (6 bases). The CDR3 loop spans 15 amino acids. The germline CDR1 and CDR2 sequences are WNHNN and SYGVQD (reference sequence). The germline V and J ends were trimmed by 2 bases and 1 base, with 10 bases remaining between them. CDR3 residues: CASSERREGTDTQYF. CDR3 in DNA: TGCGCCAGCAGTGAGAGGAGGGAGGGCACAGATACGCAGTATTTT.

The chain employs TRBV18 and TRBJ2-5; no definite D call. This CDR3 contains 15 residues. Germline CDR1 reads KGHSH; CDR2 reads LQKENI. V dropped 6 bases and J dropped 5 bases, with 19 bases sitting between them. The CDR3 spells CASSPTGPTTETQYF. The CDR3 DNA reads as TGTGCCAGCTCTCCCACGGGCCCCACAACGGAGACCCAGTACTTC.

This clone was recorded only once. The rearrangement uses TRBV6-6 and TRBJ1-1; 8 bases are shared with TRBD1. The CDR3 totals 16 residues. The germline CDR1 and CDR2 sequences are MNHNY and SVGAGI (reference sequence). V lost 5 bases, J lost 4 bases, and 12 bases stayed unmatched. As DNA, the CDR3 is TGTGCCAGCAGTAGACCCCCGTGGACAGGGAGCACTGAAGCTTTCTTT. Translated, it gives CASSRPPWTGSTEAFF.